The rows below give T cell receptor beta chains drawn from one sample of a study of regulatory T cells in long-lasting Graves disease. TCRdb analysed the multiplex PCR reads with MiXCR anew, one entry per CDR3 protein. This sample has 360,000 or so distinct CDR3 sequences, with approximately 25% found just once. Source: peripheral blood mononuclear cells (PBMCs), taken when the disease was refractory, from a patient treated with antithyroid drugs. The origin of the receptors is a woman in her forties with Graves disease. The CDR3 runs from the conserved cysteine through the conserved F or W. The D gene is left open where the match is weak. Some rows mark clone size as missing; the rest say once, few, many or name a class of expanded clone.

TRBJ1-5 | few | TRBD1 | TRBV30 | CAWSPGTGDNQPQHF | TGTGCCTGGAGTCCCGGGACAGGGGATAATCAGCCCCAGCATTTT
TRBJ2-5 | few | NA | TRBV20-1 | CSARRMTGGSSGVQETQYF | TGCAGTGCTAGACGGATGACAGGGGGTTCTAGCGGGGTCCAAGAGACCCAGTACTTC
TRBJ2-7 | NA | NA | TRBV28 | CASSLDRGAKYF | TGTGCCAGCAGTTTAGACCGAGGGGCCAAGTACTTC
TRBJ2-6 | NA | TRBD1 | TRBV11-2 | CASSPLRQGSFKSGANVLTF | TGTGCCAGCAGCCCGCTCCGACAGGGAAGTTTTAAATCTGGGGCCAACGTCCTGACTTTC
TRBJ2-7 | few | TRBD2 | TRBV27 | CASSLSTSVIYEQYF | TGTGCCAGCAGTTTAAGCACTAGCGTAATCTACGAGCAGTACTTC
TRBJ2-7 | NA | TRBD2 | TRBV20-1 | CSASELLAGNREQYF | TGCAGTGCTAGTGAATTACTAGCGGGAAATCGCGAGCAGTACTTC
TRBJ2-3 | NA | TRBD2 | TRBV29-1 | CSVMAATSPGTDTQYF | TGCAGCGTGATGGCCGCGACTAGCCCCGGGACGGATACGCAGTATTTT
TRBJ2-7 | many | TRBD1 | TRBV29-1 | CSAGQGPNEQYF | TGCAGCGCCGGACAGGGGCCTAACGAGCAGTACTTC
TRBJ2-7 | many | NA | TRBV6-5 | CASSYETGDNYEQYF | TGTGCCAGCAGTTACGAGACAGGAGATAACTACGAGCAGTACTTC
TRBJ1-1 | many | NA | TRBV28 | CASKMGAPGLMNTEAFF | TGTGCCAGCAAAATGGGGGCCCCAGGACTCATGAACACTGAAGCTTTCTTT
TRBJ2-7 | NA | TRBD1 | TRBV7-6 | CASSTGQGYEQYF | TGTGCCAGCAGCACCGGACAGGGCTACGAGCAGTACTTC
TRBJ1-1 | few | NA | TRBV7-8 | CASSRGEPWNTEAFF | TGTGCCAGCAGCCGGGGGGAACCATGGAACACTGAAGCTTTCTTT
TRBJ2-6 | many | TRBD2 | TRBV12-3/TRBV12-4 | CASTRGGTANVLTF | TGTGCCAGCACACGGGGAGGGACGGCCAACGTCCTGACTTTC
TRBJ1-6 | many | NA | TRBV2 | CASTAALGSPLHF | TGTGCCAGCACGGCTGCTCTGGGTTCACCCCTCCACTTT
TRBJ2-2 | many | TRBD1 | TRBV12-5 | CASGSGTGSTGELFF | TGTGCTAGTGGCTCCGGGACAGGGAGCACCGGGGAGCTGTTTTTT
TRBJ2-5 | few | TRBD2 | TRBV4-1 | CASSQIAGGETQYF | TGCGCCAGCAGCCAGATAGCGGGAGGAGAGACCCAGTACTTC
TRBJ2-7 | NA | TRBD1 | TRBV11-2 | CASSQDRAPSYEQYF | TGTGCCAGCAGCCAGGACAGGGCCCCATCCTACGAGCAGTACTTC
TRBJ2-2 | many | NA | TRBV24-1 | CATSVASNTGELFF | TGTGCCACCAGTGTAGCGTCGAACACCGGGGAGCTGTTTTTT
TRBJ1-4 | many | NA | TRBV28 | CASSFSATNEKLFF | TGTGCCAGCAGTTTCAGTGCAACTAATGAAAAACTGTTTTTT
TRBJ1-5 | few | NA | TRBV20-1 | CSARELGRTNQPQHF | TGCAGTGCTAGAGAACTGGGCAGGACCAATCAGCCCCAGCATTTT
TRBJ1-1 | many | NA | TRBV12-3/TRBV12-4 | CASSFVEGGVAFF | TGTGCCAGCAGTTTTGTAGAGGGGGGGGTCGCTTTCTTT
TRBJ1-1 | NA | NA | TRBV7-2 | CASSIPGFLTEAFF | TGTGCCAGCAGCATACCGGGGTTTCTGACTGAAGCTTTCTTT
TRBJ2-5 | many | NA | TRBV29-1 | CSVEKVGQTQYF | TGCAGCGTTGAAAAGGTCGGACAGACCCAGTACTTC
TRBJ1-5 | NA | TRBD1 | TRBV6-1 | CASSGVSDRIIIQPQHF | TGTGCCAGCAGTGGGGTATCGGACAGGATAATCATTCAGCCCCAGCATTTT
TRBJ1-5 | NA | TRBD1 | TRBV9 | CASSAGTGNQPQHF | TGCGCCAGCAGCGCCGGGACAGGGAATCAGCCCCAGCATTTT
TRBJ2-3 | NA | NA | TRBV18 | CASSPGQGSTDTQYF | TGTGCCAGCTCACCGGGGCAGGGGAGCACAGATACGCAGTATTTT
TRBJ2-5 | few | NA | TRBV12-3/TRBV12-4 | CASSLAGRKEETQYF | TGTGCCAGCAGTTTAGCGGGCAGAAAAGAAGAGACCCAGTACTTC
TRBJ1-1 | few | NA | TRBV27 | CASSLSRGGNTEAFF | TGTGCCAGCAGTTTAAGTCGGGGGGGCAACACTGAAGCTTTCTTT
TRBJ1-4 | NA | TRBD1 | TRBV20-1 | CSARGVTGGDFHEKLFF | TGCAGTGCTAGGGGTGTGACAGGGGGCGACTTCCATGAAAAACTGTTTTTT
TRBJ2-7 | few | TRBD1 | TRBV10-2 | CASSRGTGTYEQYF | TGCGCCAGCAGCAGGGGGACCGGGACCTACGAGCAGTACTTC
TRBJ1-1 | many | NA | TRBV5-5 | CASSGDTEAFF | TGTGCCAGCAGCGGTGACACTGAAGCTTTCTTT
TRBJ1-5 | few | NA | TRBV12-3/TRBV12-4 | CASSLAGGLQPQHF | TGTGCCAGCAGTTTAGCGGGGGGCCTTCAGCCCCAGCATTTT
TRBJ2-7 | many | NA | TRBV27 | CASRPGTSSYEQYF | TGTGCCAGCAGACCGGGGACGAGCTCCTACGAGCAGTACTTC
TRBJ1-1 | many | TRBD1 | TRBV6-9 | CASSYSGQGAEAFF | TGTGCCAGCAGTTACTCCGGACAGGGCGCTGAAGCTTTCTTT
TRBJ2-2 | NA | TRBD2 | TRBV12-3/TRBV12-4 | CASSSWTSGRTGELFF | TGTGCCAGCAGTTCGTGGACTAGCGGGAGAACCGGGGAGCTGTTTTTT
TRBJ1-5 | NA | NA | TRBV5-1 | CASSLGGSGQPQHF | TGTGCCAGCAGCTTGGGGGGTTCGGGTCAGCCCCAGCATTTT
TRBJ2-7 | NA | NA | TRBV29-1 | CSVVRPSSYEQYF | TGCAGCGTTGTCCGGCCGAGCTCCTACGAGCAGTACTTC
TRBJ1-2 | NA | TRBD1 | TRBV20-1 | CSARDFSDRALNYGYTF | TGCAGTGCTAGAGATTTCAGCGACAGGGCCCTAAACTATGGCTACACCTTC
TRBJ1-2 | many | TRBD1 | TRBV5-6 | CASSAGTANYGYTF | TGTGCCAGCAGCGCCGGGACAGCTAACTATGGCTACACCTTC
TRBJ1-6 | NA | NA | TRBV20-1 | CSASLRGQAPLHF | TGCAGTGCTTCTCTTAGGGGACAAGCCCCCCTCCACTTT
TRBJ2-7 | many | NA | TRBV20-1 | CSASGFSTYEQYF | TGCAGTGCGTCAGGGTTTTCTACCTACGAGCAGTACTTC
TRBJ1-1 | few | NA | TRBV9 | CASSVGRAGAEAFF | TGTGCCAGCAGCGTAGGCCGGGCAGGCGCTGAAGCTTTCTTT
TRBJ2-3 | NA | NA | TRBV2 | CASDDVYRTDTQYF | TGTGCCAGCGACGATGTCTACCGCACAGATACGCAGTATTTT
TRBJ2-7 | many | NA | TRBV11-2 | CASSRGTTSSYEQYF | TGTGCCAGCAGCCGAGGGACAACTAGCTCCTACGAGCAGTACTTC
TRBJ2-2 | NA | TRBD2 | TRBV18 | CASSPRPSGNPGELFF | TGTGCCAGCTCACCACGCCCTAGCGGGAACCCCGGGGAGCTGTTTTTT
TRBJ2-7 | many | NA | TRBV11-2 | CASSPGLHSPEQYF | TGTGCCAGCAGTCCGGGACTCCACTCCCCCGAGCAGTACTTC
TRBJ2-7 | many | NA | TRBV6-2/TRBV6-3 | CASSYQLEQYF | TGTGCCAGCAGTTATCAGCTCGAGCAGTACTTC
TRBJ1-5 | NA | NA | TRBV30 | CAWGTGNPHQPQHF | TGTGCCTGGGGCACAGGGAACCCACATCAGCCCCAGCATTTT
TRBJ1-1 | many | NA | TRBV6-1 | CASSEMDSNTEAFF | TGTGCCAGCAGTGAAATGGACAGCAACACTGAAGCTTTCTTT
TRBJ2-7 | few | NA | TRBV5-1 | CASSLAVGVQSEQYF | TGCGCCAGCAGCTTGGCCGTAGGGGTCCAGAGCGAGCAGTACTTC
TRBJ2-5 | many | NA | TRBV27 | CASGSWGSYQETQYF | TGTGCCAGCGGGTCTTGGGGGTCCTACCAAGAGACCCAGTACTTC
TRBJ2-1 | few | TRBD1 | TRBV25-1 | CASSELLGRRQGPEHEQFF | TGTGCCAGCAGTGAACTCCTCGGTCGCCGACAGGGGCCAGAACATGAGCAGTTCTTC
TRBJ1-6 | many | NA | TRBV27 | CASTPAGGVGSPLHF | TGTGCCAGCACCCCAGCGGGGGGTGTGGGATCACCCCTCCACTTT
TRBJ2-7 | NA | NA | TRBV5-1 | CASSLGPSGEQYF | TGCGCCAGCAGCTTGGGGCCATCGGGGGAGCAGTACTTC
TRBJ1-2 | NA | NA | TRBV16 | CASSQVPDYGYTF | TGTGCCAGCAGCCAAGTTCCGGACTATGGCTACACCTTC
TRBJ2-6 | few | TRBD1 | TRBV7-8 | CASSRHRGFAGLRSGANVLTF | TGTGCCAGCAGCCGGCACAGGGGGTTTGCGGGACTCCGCTCTGGGGCCAACGTCCTGACTTTC
TRBJ2-7 | many | TRBD1 | TRBV11-2 | CASSLVTGGSYEQYF | TGTGCCAGCAGCTTAGTCACAGGGGGATCCTACGAGCAGTACTTC
TRBJ2-7 | few | TRBD2 | TRBV7-9 | CASSLPTSVEQYF | TGTGCCAGCAGCTTACCGACTAGCGTCGAGCAGTACTTC
TRBJ1-5 | NA | TRBD1 | TRBV7-9 | CASSQALRTGLNQPQHF | TGTGCCAGCAGCCAAGCACTCCGGACAGGGCTCAATCAGCCCCAGCATTTT
TRBJ1-3 | many | NA | TRBV28 | CASSQGPRGDTIYF | TGTGCCAGCAGTCAGGGCCCTCGAGGAGACACCATATATTTT